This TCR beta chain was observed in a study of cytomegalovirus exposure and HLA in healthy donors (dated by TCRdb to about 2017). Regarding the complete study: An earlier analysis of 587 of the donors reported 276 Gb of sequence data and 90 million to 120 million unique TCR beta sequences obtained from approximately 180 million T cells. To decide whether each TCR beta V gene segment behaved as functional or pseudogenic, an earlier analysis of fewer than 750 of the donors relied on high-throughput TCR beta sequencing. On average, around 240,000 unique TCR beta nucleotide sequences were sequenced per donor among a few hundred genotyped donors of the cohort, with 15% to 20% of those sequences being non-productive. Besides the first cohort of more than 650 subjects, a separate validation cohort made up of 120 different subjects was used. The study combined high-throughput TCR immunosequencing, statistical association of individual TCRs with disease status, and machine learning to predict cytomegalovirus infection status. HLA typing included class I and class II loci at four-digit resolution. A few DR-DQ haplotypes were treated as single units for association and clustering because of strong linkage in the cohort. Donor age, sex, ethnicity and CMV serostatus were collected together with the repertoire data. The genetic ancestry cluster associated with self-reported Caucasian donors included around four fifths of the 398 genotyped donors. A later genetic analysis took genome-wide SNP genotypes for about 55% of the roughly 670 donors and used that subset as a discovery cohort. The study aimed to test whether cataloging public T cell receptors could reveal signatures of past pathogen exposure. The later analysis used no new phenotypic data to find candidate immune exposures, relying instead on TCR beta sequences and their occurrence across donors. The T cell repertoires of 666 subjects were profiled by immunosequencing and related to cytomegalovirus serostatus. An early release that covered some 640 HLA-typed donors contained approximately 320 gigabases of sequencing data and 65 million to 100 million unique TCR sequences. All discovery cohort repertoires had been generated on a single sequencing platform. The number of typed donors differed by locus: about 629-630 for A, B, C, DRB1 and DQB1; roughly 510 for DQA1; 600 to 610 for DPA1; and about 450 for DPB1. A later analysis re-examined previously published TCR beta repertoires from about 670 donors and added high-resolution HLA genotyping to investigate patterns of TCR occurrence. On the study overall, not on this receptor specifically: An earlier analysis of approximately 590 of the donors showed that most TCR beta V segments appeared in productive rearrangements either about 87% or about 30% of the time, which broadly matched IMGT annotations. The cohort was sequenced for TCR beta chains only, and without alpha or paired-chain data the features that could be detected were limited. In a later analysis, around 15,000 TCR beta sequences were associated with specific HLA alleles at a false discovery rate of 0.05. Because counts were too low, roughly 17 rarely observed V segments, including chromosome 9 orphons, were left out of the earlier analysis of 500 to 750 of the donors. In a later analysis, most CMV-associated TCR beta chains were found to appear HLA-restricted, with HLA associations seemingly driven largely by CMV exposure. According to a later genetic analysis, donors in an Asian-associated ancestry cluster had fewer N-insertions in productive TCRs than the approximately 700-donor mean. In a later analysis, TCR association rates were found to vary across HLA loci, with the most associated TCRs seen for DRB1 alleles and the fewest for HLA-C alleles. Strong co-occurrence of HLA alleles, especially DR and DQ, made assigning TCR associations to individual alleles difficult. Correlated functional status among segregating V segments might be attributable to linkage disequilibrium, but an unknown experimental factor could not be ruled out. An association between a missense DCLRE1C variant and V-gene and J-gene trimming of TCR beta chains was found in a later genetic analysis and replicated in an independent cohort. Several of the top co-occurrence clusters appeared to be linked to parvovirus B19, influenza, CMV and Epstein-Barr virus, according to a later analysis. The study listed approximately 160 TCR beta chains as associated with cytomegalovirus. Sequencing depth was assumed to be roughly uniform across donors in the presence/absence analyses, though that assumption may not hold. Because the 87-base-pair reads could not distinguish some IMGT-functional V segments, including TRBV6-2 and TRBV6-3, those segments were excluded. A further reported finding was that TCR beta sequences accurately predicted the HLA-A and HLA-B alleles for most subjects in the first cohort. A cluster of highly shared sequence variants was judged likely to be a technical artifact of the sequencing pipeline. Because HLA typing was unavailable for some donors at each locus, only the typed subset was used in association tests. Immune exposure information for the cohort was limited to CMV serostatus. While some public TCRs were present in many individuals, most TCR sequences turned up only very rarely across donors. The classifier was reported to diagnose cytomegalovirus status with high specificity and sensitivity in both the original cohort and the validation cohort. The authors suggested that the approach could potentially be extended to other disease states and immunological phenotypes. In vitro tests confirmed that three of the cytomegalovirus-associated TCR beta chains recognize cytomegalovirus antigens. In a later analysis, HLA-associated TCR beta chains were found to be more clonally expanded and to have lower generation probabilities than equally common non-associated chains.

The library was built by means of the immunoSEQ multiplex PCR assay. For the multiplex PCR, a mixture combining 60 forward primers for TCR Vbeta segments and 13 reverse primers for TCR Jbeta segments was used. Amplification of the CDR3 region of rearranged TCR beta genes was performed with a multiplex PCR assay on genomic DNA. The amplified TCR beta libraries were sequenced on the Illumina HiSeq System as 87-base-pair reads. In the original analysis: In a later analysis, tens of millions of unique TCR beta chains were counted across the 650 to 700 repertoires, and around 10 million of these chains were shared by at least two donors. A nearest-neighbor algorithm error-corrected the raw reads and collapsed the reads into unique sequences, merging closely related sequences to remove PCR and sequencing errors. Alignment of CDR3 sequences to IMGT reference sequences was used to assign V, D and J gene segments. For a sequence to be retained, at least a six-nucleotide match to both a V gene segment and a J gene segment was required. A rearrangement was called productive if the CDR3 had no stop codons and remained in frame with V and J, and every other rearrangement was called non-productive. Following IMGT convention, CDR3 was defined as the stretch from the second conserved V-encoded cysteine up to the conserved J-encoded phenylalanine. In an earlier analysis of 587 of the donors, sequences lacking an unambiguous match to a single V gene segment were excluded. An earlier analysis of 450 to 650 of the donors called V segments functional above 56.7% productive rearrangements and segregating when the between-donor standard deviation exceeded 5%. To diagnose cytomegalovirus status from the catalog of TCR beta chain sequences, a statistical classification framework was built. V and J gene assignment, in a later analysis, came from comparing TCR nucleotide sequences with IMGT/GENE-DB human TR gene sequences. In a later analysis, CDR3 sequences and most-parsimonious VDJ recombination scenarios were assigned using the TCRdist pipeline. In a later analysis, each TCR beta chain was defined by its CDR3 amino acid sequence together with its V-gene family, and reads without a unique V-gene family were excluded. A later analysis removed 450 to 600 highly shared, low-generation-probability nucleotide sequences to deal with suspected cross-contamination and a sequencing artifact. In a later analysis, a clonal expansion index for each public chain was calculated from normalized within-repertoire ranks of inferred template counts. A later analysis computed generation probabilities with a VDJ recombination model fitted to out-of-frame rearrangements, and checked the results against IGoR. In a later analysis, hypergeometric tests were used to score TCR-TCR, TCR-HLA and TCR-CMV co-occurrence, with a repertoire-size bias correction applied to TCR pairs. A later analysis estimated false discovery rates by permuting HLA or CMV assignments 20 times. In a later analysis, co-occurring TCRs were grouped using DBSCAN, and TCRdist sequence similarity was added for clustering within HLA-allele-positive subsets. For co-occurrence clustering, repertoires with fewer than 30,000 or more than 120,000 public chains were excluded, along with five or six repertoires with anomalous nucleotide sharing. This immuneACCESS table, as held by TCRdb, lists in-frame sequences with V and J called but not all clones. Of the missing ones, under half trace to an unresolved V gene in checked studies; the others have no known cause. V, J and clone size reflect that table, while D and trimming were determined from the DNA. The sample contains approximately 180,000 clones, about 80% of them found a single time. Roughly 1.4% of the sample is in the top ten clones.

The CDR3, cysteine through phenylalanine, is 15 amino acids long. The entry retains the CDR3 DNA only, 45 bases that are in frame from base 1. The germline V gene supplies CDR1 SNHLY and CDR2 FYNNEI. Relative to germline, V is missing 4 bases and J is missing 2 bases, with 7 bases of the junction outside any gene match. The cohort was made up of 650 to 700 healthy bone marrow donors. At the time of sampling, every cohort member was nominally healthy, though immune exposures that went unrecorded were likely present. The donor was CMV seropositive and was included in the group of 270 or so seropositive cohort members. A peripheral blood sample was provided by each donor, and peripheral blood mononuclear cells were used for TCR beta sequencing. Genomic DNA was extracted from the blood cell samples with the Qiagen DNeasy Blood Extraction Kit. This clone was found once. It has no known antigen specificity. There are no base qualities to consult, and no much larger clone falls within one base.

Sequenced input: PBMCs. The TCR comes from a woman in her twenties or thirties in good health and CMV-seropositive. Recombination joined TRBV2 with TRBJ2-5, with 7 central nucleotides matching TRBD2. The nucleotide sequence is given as TGTGCCAGCAGTGGCTGGGCGGGAGTACAAGAGACCCAGTACTTC. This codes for CASSGWAGVQETQYF.